Below are 24 T cell receptor beta chains sequenced from a single sample in a study of blood T cell repertoires in COVID-19. Method: immunoSEQ multiplex PCR; TCRdb's copy keeps in-frame clones and lacks some. In the table there are nearly 60,000 clones, 90% of which are singletons. The specimen sequenced was peripheral blood. The receptors come from a man in his fifties or sixties with active COVID-19.

The table lists this clone with a count of one. The gene calls are TRBV6-4 and TRBJ2-3, with TRBD2 matching over 10 bases. The CDR3 consists of 15 residues. Germline CDR1 and CDR2: MRHNA and SNTAGT. J gave up 4 bases and V 4 bases, and 5 bases lay outside the gene matches. The chain's CDR3 is CASSASGGAPDTQYF. DNA of the CDR3: TGTGCCAGCAGTGCCAGCGGGGGGGCCCCAGATACGCAGTATTTT.

This clone occurred once. The chain employs TRBV7-8 and TRBJ2-7, with TRBD2 as a possible D gene (6 bases). The germline V gene has CDR1 SGHVS and CDR2 FQNEAQ. V lost 1 base and J lost 0, with 10 bases in between. The length of the CDR3 is 15 residues. The CDR3 loop reads CASSLVLGSSYEQYF. The CDR3 DNA is TGTGCCAGCAGCTTAGTCCTCGGGAGCTCCTACGAGCAGTACTTC.

This rearrangement joins TRBV5-1 to TRBJ2-5, with a possible D match to TRBD2 (6 bases). The V end was cut by 0 bases, the J end by 3 bases, with 12 bases between. The CDR3 spans 15 residues. CDR1 is SGHRS and CDR2 is YFSETQ in the germline V gene. The CDR3: CASSLDRWGEETQYF. The CDR3 bases are TGCGCCAGCAGCTTGGATCGTTGGGGGGAAGAGACCCAGTACTTC.

The table lists this clone with a count of one. This chain connects TRBV6-5 to TRBJ2-5; 11 nucleotides match TRBD2. Germline V gene sequence: CDR1 MNHEY, CDR2 SVGAGI. V shed 7 bases, J shed 7 bases, and the junction held 11 bases outside the gene matches. The CDR3 contains 15 residues. CDR3 DNA: TGTGCCAGCAACCCGCTAGCGGGGGGTTTGGGGACCCAGTACTTC. Translating it yields CASNPLAGGLGTQYF.

The CDR3 sequence: CASSLVVSGPPYEQYF. The CDR3 DNA reads TGTGCCAGCAGCTTAGTGGTAAGCGGCCCACCCTACGAGCAGTACTTC. The V and J genes are TRBV7-6 and TRBJ2-7, with D maybe TRBD2 (5 bases). Germline V gene lookup returns CDR1 SGHVS and CDR2 FNYEAQ. V dropped 1 base and J dropped 2 bases, with 15 bases sitting between them. The CDR3 contains 16 residues.

The chain links TRBV5-4 to TRBJ2-7; possibly TRBD1 for D (5 bases). Germline assignment: CDR1 SGHNT and CDR2 YYREEE (reference sequence). CDR3 size: 14 residues. V was pared by 4 bases and J by 0 bases, with 11 bases between. CDR3: CASSLQTASYEQYF. DNA of the CDR3: TGTGCCAGCAGCCTCCAGACAGCCTCCTACGAGCAGTACTTC.

V gene TRBV12-3 or TRBV12-4 combines with J gene TRBJ2-7; 7 positions match TRBD1. V lost 6 bases and J lost 2; bases outside the gene matches: 4. This CDR3 has 13 residues. In DNA, the CDR3 is TGTGCCAGCAGCACAGGGGTTACCTACGAGCAGTACTTC. Protein: CASSTGVTYEQYF.

The rearrangement joins TRBV7-9 to TRBJ2-3; no definite D call. The CDR3 length is 12 residues. The ends were cut back, 5 bases at V and 0 bases at J, with 3 bases in the middle. Germline loops: CDR1 SEHNR, CDR2 FQNEAQ (reference sequence). Written as DNA, the CDR3 is TGTGCCAGCAGCCAAAGCACAGATACGCAGTATTTT. Its protein is CASSQSTDTQYF.

This chain joins TRBV6-6 and TRBJ2-3; D uncertain. The V end lost 6 bases, the J end lost 2 bases, and 15 bases lay between the germline ends. Germline CDR1 and CDR2: MNHNY and SVGAGI (reference sequence). The CDR3 extends over 15 amino acids. The CDR3 sequence: CASRPKLIYTDTQYF. CDR3 nucleotide sequence: TGTGCCAGCAGACCTAAACTAATATACACAGATACGCAGTATTTT.

The chain carries TRBV5-1 and TRBJ2-3; 8 bases align to TRBD1. This CDR3 spans 15 amino acids. CDR1 and CDR2 (germline): SGHRS, YFSETQ. The V gene end was trimmed by 3 bases and the J gene end by 3 bases; junction bases not matched to a gene: 6. CDR3 DNA: TGCGCCAGCAGCTCGAGGACAGGGTCGACAGATACGCAGTATTTT. This sequence encodes CASSSRTGSTDTQYF.

J is TRBJ2-7 and V is TRBV3-1 (or the pseudogene TRBV3-2); TRBD2 aligns across 10 bases. This CDR3 is 19 amino acids long. V trimming: 1 base; J trimming: 0 bases; junction bases outside the gene matches: 12. Germline loops: CDR1 LGHDT, CDR2 YNNKEL (reference sequence). The CDR3 is CASSQVSLAGLRGSYEQYF. CDR3 in DNA: TGTGCCAGCAGCCAAGTATCACTAGCGGGATTGAGAGGCTCCTACGAGCAGTACTTC.

V is TRBV9 and J is TRBJ2-5; TRBD2 agrees at 10 bases. This CDR3 is built from 16 residues. Germline V gives CDR1 SGDLS, CDR2 YYNGEE. V shed 3 bases and J 1 base; nucleotides not matched to a gene: 6. CDR3 amino acids: CASSARLAGGQETQYF. CDR3 nucleotides: TGTGCCAGCAGCGCTCGACTAGCGGGCGGCCAAGAGACCCAGTACTTC.

This chain uses TRBV9 with TRBJ1-1, with D perhaps TRBD1 (6 bases). The CDR3 spans 14 residues. The germline gives CDR1 SGDLS, CDR2 YYNGEE. Trimming stripped 3 bases from V and 0 bases from J, with 9 bases between. The chain's CDR3 is CASSAGELNTEAFF. The CDR3 nucleotides are TGTGCCAGCAGCGCAGGGGAATTGAACACTGAAGCTTTCTTT.

CDR3 sequence reads: CASSTEAGNTEAFF. For the CDR3, the DNA is TGCGCCAGCAGCACCGAGGCGGGGAACACTGAAGCTTTCTTT. The gene calls are TRBV5-1 and TRBJ1-1; D is ambiguous. Germline loops: CDR1 SGHRS, CDR2 YFSETQ. The CDR3 runs 14 residues. V was trimmed by 4 bases and J by 1 base, leaving 11 bases between them.

This rearrangement joins TRBV6-5 to TRBJ1-1, with 7 bases aligning to TRBD1. Per the germline V gene, CDR1 is MNHEY and CDR2 is SVGAGI. V shed 6 bases and J 8 bases; nucleotides not matched to a gene: 9. The CDR3 is made up of 13 amino acids. The CDR3 loop reads CASSSNQQGEAFF. The CDR3 DNA reads TGTGCCAGCAGCTCTAACCAACAGGGGGAAGCTTTCTTT.

The V and J genes are TRBV10-3 and TRBJ1-2, with D tentatively TRBD1 (5 bases). Per the germline V gene, CDR1 is ENHRY and CDR2 is SYGVKD. The germline V and J ends were trimmed by 6 bases and 4 bases, with 15 bases remaining between them. CDR3 length: 14 amino acids. In nucleotides, the CDR3 is TGTGCCATCAGGCCGACAGAAAGAAGCTATGGCTACACCTTC. It yields the protein CAIRPTERSYGYTF.

The chain combines TRBV6-5 with TRBJ1-6; D is undetermined. Between the trimmed V and J ends, which lost 4 bases and 6 bases, there was a span of 13 bases. The CDR3 runs to 15 residues. Per the germline V gene, CDR1 is MNHEY and CDR2 is SVGAGI. CDR3 DNA sequence: TGTGCCAGCAGTTTCGAGGCAGGAGGTAATTCACCCCTCCACTTT. Amino acid sequence: CASSFEAGGNSPLHF.

The chain couples TRBV6-2 or TRBV6-3 to TRBJ2-1; TRBD2 matches 10 bases. V dropped 5 bases and J dropped 6; count of bases not matched to a gene: 10. The CDR3 loop spans 16 amino acids. Germline V gene lookup returns CDR1 MNHEY and CDR2 SVGEGT. This CDR3 is CASSHAGTSVLNEQFF. The CDR3 DNA is TGTGCCAGCAGTCACGCCGGGACTAGCGTACTCAATGAGCAGTTCTTC.

This rearrangement joins TRBV2 to TRBJ1-1, with TRBD1 matching 9 bases. V lost 6 bases and J lost 0; bases outside the gene matches: 8. There are 16 residues in the CDR3. Germline V gives CDR1 SNHLY, CDR2 FYNNEI. CDR3 in amino acids: CASRSGTGFMNTEAFF. Written as DNA, the CDR3 is TGTGCCAGCAGGTCCGGGACAGGGTTTATGAACACTGAAGCTTTCTTT.

The V and J genes are TRBV27 and TRBJ2-1; the match to TRBD1 covers 11 bases. The CDR3 consists of 15 residues. V was clipped by 7 bases and J by 5 bases; unmatched bases: 7. Germline V gene sequence: CDR1 MNHEY, CDR2 SMNVEV (reference sequence). CDR3 amino acids: CASTIGTGGDNEQFF. CDR3 nucleotides: TGTGCCAGCACCATCGGGACAGGGGGAGACAATGAGCAGTTCTTC.

The chain joins TRBV3-1 (or the pseudogene TRBV3-2) to TRBJ1-2; perhaps TRBD1 as D (6 bases). CDR1 is LGHDT, CDR2 YNNKEL, per germline (reference sequence). Trimming removed 4 bases at V and 5 bases at J, with 8 bases between. The CDR3 spans 12 residues. CDR3 DNA sequence: TGTGCCAGCAGCCTAAGGGGGTATGGCTACACCTTC. As protein: CASSLRGYGYTF.

This sequence joins TRBV11-2 and TRBJ1-6; D is undetermined. The CDR3 consists of 13 residues. V lost 8 bases and J 10 bases, leaving 15 bases between the germline ends. Germline V lookup: CDR1 SGHAT, CDR2 FQNNGV. The CDR3 DNA is TGTGCCAGCTCGCCCCGTCGGGGATCACCCCTCCACTTT. Amino acid sequence: CASSPRRGSPLHF.

This clone came up once. This rearrangement joins TRBV5-4 to TRBJ1-1; unclear D gene. V was pared by 3 bases and J by 0 bases, with 9 bases between. Germline loops: CDR1 SGHNT, CDR2 YYREEE (reference sequence). The CDR3 extends over 14 amino acids. CDR3 residues: CASSSQNLNTEAFF. The DNA for the CDR3 is TGTGCCAGCAGCTCACAGAACCTGAACACTGAAGCTTTCTTT.

V usage is TRBV20-1 and J usage is TRBJ2-3, with a weak D call TRBD2 (5 bases). Germline CDR1 and CDR2: DFQATT and SNEGSKA (reference sequence). Trimming shortened V by 3 bases and J by 5 bases, and 9 bases separated the two germline ends. The CDR3 has 12 amino acids. The CDR3 region has the DNA TGCAGTGCTAGTATGGGAGTAGATACGCAGTATTTT. Amino acid sequence: CSASMGVDTQYF.